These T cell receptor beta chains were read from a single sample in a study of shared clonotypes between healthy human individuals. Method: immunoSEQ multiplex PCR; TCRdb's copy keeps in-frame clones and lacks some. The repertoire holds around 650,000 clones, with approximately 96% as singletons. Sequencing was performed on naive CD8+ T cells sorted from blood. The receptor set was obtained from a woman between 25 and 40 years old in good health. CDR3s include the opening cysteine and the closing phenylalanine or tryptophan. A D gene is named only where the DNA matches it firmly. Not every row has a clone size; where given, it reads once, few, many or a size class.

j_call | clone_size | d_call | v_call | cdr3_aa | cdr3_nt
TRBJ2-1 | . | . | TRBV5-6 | CASSGSRPHNEQFF | TGTGCCAGCAGTGGGTCTAGACCTCACAATGAGCAGTTCTTC
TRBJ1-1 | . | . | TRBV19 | CASSPGSPGFEAFF | TGTGCCAGTAGTCCCGGGTCACCCGGATTTGAAGCTTTCTTT
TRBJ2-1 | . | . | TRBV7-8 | CASSREVPASYNEQFF | TGTGCCAGCAGCCGCGAAGTCCCCGCGTCCTACAATGAGCAGTTCTTC
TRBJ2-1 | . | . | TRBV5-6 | CASSYSDNEQFF | TGTGCCAGCAGCTATTCGGACAATGAGCAGTTCTTC
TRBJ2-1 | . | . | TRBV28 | CASSGVNRYNEQFF | TGTGCCAGCAGCGGCGTCAACCGCTACAATGAGCAGTTCTTC
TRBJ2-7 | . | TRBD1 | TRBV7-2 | CASSQRGQGDLEQYF | TGTGCCAGCAGCCAAAGGGGTCAGGGGGACCTCGAGCAGTACTTC
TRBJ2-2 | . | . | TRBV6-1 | CASSWGADTGELFF | TGTGCCAGCAGCTGGGGGGCCGACACCGGGGAGCTGTTTTTT
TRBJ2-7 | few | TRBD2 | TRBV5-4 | CASSSSGRGYEQYF | TGTGCCAGCAGCTCTAGCGGGAGGGGCTACGAGCAGTACTTC
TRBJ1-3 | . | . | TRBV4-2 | CASSQGPSAELSSGNTIYF | TGTGCCAGCAGCCAAGGGCCCTCTGCGGAGTTATCCTCTGGAAACACCATATATTTT
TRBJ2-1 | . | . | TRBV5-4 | CASSSSPHNEQFF | TGTGCCAGCAGCTCTTCCCCACACAATGAGCAGTTCTTC
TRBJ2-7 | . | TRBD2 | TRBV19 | CASSISTGTSGLYEQYF | TGTGCCAGTAGCATCTCGACCGGGACTAGCGGGCTGTACGAGCAGTACTTC
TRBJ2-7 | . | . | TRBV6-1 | CASREGGSRNEQYF | TGTGCCAGCAGGGAGGGAGGTTCTCGGAACGAGCAGTACTTC
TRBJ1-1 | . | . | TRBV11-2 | CASSLEGGGTEAFF | TGTGCCAGCAGCTTAGAGGGAGGGGGCACTGAAGCTTTCTTT
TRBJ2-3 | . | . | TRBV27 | CASSLFIGTDTQYF | TGTGCCAGCAGTTTATTCATTGGCACAGATACGCAGTATTTT
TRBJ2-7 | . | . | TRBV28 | CASSLKLYEQYF | TGTGCCAGCAGTTTAAAACTGTACGAGCAGTACTTC
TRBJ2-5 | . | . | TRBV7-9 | CASSLGGQLETQYF | TGTGCCAGCAGCTTGGGGGGACAGCTGGAGACCCAGTACTTC
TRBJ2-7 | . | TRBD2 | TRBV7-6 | CASSTTGTSGYEQYF | TGTGCCAGCAGCACTACCGGGACTAGCGGCTACGAGCAGTACTTC
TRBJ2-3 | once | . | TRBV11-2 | CASSPQGVNTDTQYF | TGTGCCAGCAGCCCCCAAGGAGTGAACACAGATACGCAGTATTTT
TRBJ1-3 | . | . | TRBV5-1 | CASSPDQSSGNTIYF | TGCGCCAGCAGCCCGGACCAATCTTCTGGAAACACCATATATTTT
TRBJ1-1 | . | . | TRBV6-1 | CASSEGLNTEAFF | TGTGCCAGCAGTGAGGGTTTGAACACTGAAGCTTTCTTT
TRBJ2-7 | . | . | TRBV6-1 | CATRLQVYSSYEQYF | TGTGCCACCAGGCTACAGGTTTATTCCTCCTACGAGCAGTACTTC
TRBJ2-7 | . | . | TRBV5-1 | CASSPGGYEQYF | TGCGCCAGCAGCCCTGGGGGCTACGAGCAGTACTTC
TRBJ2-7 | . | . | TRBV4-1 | CASSQDSLQPEQYF | TGCGCCAGCAGCCAAGATTCCCTCCAGCCCGAGCAGTACTTC
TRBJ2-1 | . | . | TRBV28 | CASSSGLSGGYNEQFF | TGTGCCAGCAGTTCAGGACTAAGTGGGGGGTACAATGAGCAGTTCTTC
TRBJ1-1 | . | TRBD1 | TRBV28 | CASSLYHDREEDTEAFF | TGTGCCAGCAGTTTATACCACGACAGGGAGGAAGACACTGAAGCTTTCTTT
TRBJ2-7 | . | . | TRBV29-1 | CSVEAGRTSYEQYF | TGCAGCGTTGAAGCTGGAAGGACAAGCTACGAGCAGTACTTC
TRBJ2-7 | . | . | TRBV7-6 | CASSLAGPSSEQYF | TGTGCCAGCAGCTTAGCTGGCCCCTCGTCCGAGCAGTACTTC
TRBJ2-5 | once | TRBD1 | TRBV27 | CASRPQGASEETQYF | TGTGCCAGCAGACCACAGGGGGCTTCCGAAGAGACCCAGTACTTC
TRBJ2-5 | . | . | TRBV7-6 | CASSLIEEETEGNEAQYF | TGTGCCAGCAGCTTAATTGAAGAAGAGACGGAGGGAAACGAGGCCCAGTACTTC
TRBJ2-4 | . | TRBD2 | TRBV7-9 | CASSLGGREDKNIQYF | TGTGCCAGCAGCTTAGGCGGGAGGGAGGACAAAAACATTCAGTACTTC
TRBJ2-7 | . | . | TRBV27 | CASSFTSTYEQYF | TGTGCCAGCAGTTTTACTAGCACTTACGAGCAGTACTTC
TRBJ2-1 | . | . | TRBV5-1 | CASSINSYNEQFF | TGCGCCAGCAGTATAAACTCCTACAATGAGCAGTTCTTC
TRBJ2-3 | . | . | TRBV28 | CASRTGQFTDTQYF | TGTGCCAGCAGGACAGGACAGTTCACAGATACGCAGTATTTT
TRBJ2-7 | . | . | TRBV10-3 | CAISGGQHNYEQYF | TGTGCCATCAGTGGCGGGCAGCATAACTACGAGCAGTACTTC
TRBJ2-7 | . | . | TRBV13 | CASSLHNEQYF | TGTGCCAGCAGCTTGCATAACGAGCAGTACTTC
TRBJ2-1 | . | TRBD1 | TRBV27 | CASSLDRANEQFF | TGTGCCAGCAGTTTAGACAGGGCAAACGAGCAGTTCTTC
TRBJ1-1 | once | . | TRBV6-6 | CASKTSAGTEAFF | TGTGCCAGCAAAACAAGTGCGGGAACTGAAGCTTTCTTT
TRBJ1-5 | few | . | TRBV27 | CASKKGTGQPQHF | TGTGCCAGCAAAAAAGGGACTGGACAGCCCCAGCATTTT
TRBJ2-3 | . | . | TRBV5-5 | CASSLWDGGGDTQYF | TGTGCCAGCAGCTTGTGGGACGGGGGAGGAGATACGCAGTATTTT
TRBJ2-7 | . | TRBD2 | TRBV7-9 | CASSPEPPGLARYEQYF | TGTGCCAGCAGCCCCGAGCCACCGGGACTAGCACGCTACGAGCAGTACTTC
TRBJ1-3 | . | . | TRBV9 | CASSGGGGSGNTIYF | TGTGCCAGCAGCGGAGGAGGGGGCTCTGGAAACACCATATATTTT
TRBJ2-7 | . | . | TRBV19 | CASSIGTSEQYF | TGTGCCAGTAGTATAGGAACATCCGAGCAGTACTTC
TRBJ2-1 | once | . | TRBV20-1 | CSASYVSEQFF | TGCAGTGCTAGTTATGTTAGTGAGCAGTTCTTC
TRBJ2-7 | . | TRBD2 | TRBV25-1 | CASSDLSGSSHEQYF | TGTGCCAGCAGTGACCTAAGCGGGAGTTCCCACGAGCAGTACTTC
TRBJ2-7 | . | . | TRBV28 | CASSRQGWDRYEQYF | TGTGCCAGCAGTCGACAAGGTTGGGACCGCTACGAGCAGTACTTC
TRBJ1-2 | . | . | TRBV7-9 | CASSLIRGRYNYGYTF | TGTGCCAGCAGCTTAATCAGGGGCCGATATAACTATGGCTACACCTTC
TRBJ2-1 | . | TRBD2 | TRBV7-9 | CASSFLGVSGRNEQFF | TGTGCCAGCAGCTTCTTGGGGGTGAGCGGGAGAAATGAGCAGTTCTTC
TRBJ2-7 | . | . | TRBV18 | CASSLARATYEQYF | TGTGCCAGCTCACTCGCCAGGGCGACCTACGAGCAGTACTTC
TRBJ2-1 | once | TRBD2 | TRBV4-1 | CASSQGGLAPDNEQFF | TGCGCCAGCAGCCAAGGGGGACTAGCGCCCGACAATGAGCAGTTCTTC
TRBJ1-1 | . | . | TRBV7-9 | CASTLWPQRDTEAFF | TGTGCCAGCACCCTTTGGCCTCAACGGGACACTGAAGCTTTCTTT
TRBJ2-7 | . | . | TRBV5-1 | CASSSSFGIVSDEQYF | TGCGCCAGCAGCTCCTCATTTGGTATAGTTTCCGACGAGCAGTACTTC
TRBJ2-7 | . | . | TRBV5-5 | CASSPGRGGPYEQYF | TGTGCCAGCAGCCCGGGACGGGGAGGCCCCTACGAGCAGTACTTC